Below, one TCR beta chain is given with its context. Ophthalmopathy-affected donors exhibited moderate-to-severe activity, CAS ≥3, NOSPECS ≥4, and duration under 3 months. Lactation, pregnancy, uncontrolled infections and other autoimmune diseases were all grounds for excluding patients. Orbital computed tomography, thyroid ultrasound, TRAb, serum thyroxine and clinical symptoms formed the basis of diagnosis. The sample comes from a study of Graves' ophthalmopathy and Graves' hyperthyroidism. This CDR3 region has 15 residues. V was cut by 9 bases and J by 4 bases, with 19 bases left in between. Germline CDR1 SGHTA, CDR2 FQGNSA. Amplifying from RNA transcripts, the study obtained TCR beta CDR3 regions. The first round was an RT-PCR with HTBI primers, and the second round was a multiplex PCR. One entry per CDR3 protein, called by TCRdb with MiXCR from the multiplex PCR reads. The data show about 740,000 distinct CDR3 sequences, with roughly 40% seen just once and roughly 46% held by the top ten.

The chain combines TRBV7-2 with TRBJ2-1; D possibly corresponds to TRBD2 (6 bases). The sequenced material came from peripheral blood. The clonotype comes from an adult man with Graves' ophthalmopathy. In DNA, the CDR3 is TGTGCCAGTGCCTCCGGCGGGACCAGATACAATGAGCAGTTCTTC. Residues: CASASGGTRYNEQFF.